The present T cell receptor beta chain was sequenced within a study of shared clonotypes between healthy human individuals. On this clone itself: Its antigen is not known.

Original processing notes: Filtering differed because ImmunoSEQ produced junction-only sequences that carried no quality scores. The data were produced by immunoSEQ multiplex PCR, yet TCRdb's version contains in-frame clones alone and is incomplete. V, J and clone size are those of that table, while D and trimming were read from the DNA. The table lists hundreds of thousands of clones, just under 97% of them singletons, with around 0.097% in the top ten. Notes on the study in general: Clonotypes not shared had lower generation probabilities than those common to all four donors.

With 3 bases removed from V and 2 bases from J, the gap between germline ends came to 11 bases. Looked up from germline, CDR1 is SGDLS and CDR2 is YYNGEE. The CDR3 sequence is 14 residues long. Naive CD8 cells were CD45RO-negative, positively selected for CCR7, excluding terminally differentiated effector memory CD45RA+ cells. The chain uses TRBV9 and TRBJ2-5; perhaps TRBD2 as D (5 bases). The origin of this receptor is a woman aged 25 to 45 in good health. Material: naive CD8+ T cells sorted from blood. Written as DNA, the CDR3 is TGTGCCAGCAGCGCCTCCGGCGGGCAAGAGACCCAGTACTTC. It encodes CASSASGGQETQYF.